One T cell receptor (beta chain) is described in this entry. The antigen is not known. The data were taken from a study of CD8 T cells in Susac syndrome. General observations from the study: Regarding the TCR sequencing and HLA analysis, the study admitted that a relatively small number of individuals were involved.

Sequencing of TCR beta drew on CD8+ and CD4+ T cells from blood. The multiple sclerosis controls were treatment-naive patients affected by stable or active relapsing-remitting disease. Germline lookup yields CDR1 LNHNV and CDR2 YYDKDF (reference sequence). V gave up 5 bases and J gave up 2 bases, with 9 bases separating them. The CDR3 extends over 13 amino acids. Random hexamers were used to reverse transcribe the RNA input (about 0.5 to 1 ug). Using its own MiXCR run on the immunoSEQ multiplex PCR reads, TCRdb lists one record per CDR3 protein. The sample carries about 200,000 distinct CDR3 sequences, about 95% recorded once.

What was sequenced was CD4+ T cells from PBMCs. V and J are TRBV15 and TRBJ1-2; D uncertain. The clonotype comes from a human donor with multiple sclerosis. The CDR3 coding sequence is TGTGCCACCAGCCCGGACGGAAACTATGGCTACACCTTC. As protein: CATSPDGNYGYTF.